The T cell receptor (beta chain) under discussion was sequenced for a study of CD8+ T cells in alopecia areata. Overall study results and limits: Persistence during tofacitinib was seen for many expanded lesional clones in scalp and blood. Normal scalp showed lower clonality than lesional scalp, especially alopecia totalis/universalis.

Investigators isolated RNA and reverse transcribed it into cDNA to act as the sequencing template. Sequencing was performed with immunoSEQ multiplex PCR; in TCRdb, only in-frame clones are kept and a portion is missing. The sample has tens of thousands of clones, just over 70% seen once. The sample holds a few counts of this clone. Its antigen is currently unknown. The CDR3 loop spans 15 amino acids. J lost 3 bases, V lost 7 bases, and 11 bases had no gene match. Germline values: CDR1 SQVTM, CDR2 ANQGSEA. Treatment here: oral pan-JAK inhibitor, 5-10 mg twice daily. The rearrangement links TRBV29-1 to TRBJ2-7, with TRBD1 matching 11 bases. Sample: CD8+ T cells sorted from blood, taken at approximately week 44, from a patient treated with tofacitinib. This clonotype originated in a human donor with alopecia areata. The CDR3 DNA is TGCAGCGCCGTCCCGACCGGGACAGGGGGCTACGAGCAGTACTTC. It codes for CSAVPTGTGGYEQYF.